This TCR beta chain was identified in a study of blood T cell repertoires in COVID-19. For the study at large: Acute and convalescent COVID-19 samples came from the United States, Italy and Spain. T cells, B-cell-depleted T cells, or PBMCs supplied cDNA or gDNA.

There are 12 residues in the CDR3. Trimming removed 8 bases at V and 5 bases at J, with 10 bases between. The repertoire was sequenced with immunoSEQ multiplex PCR; TCRdb's copy has only in-frame clones and lacks some. Of about 35,000 clones in the sample, about four fifths were seen once. This rearrangement joins TRBV12-3 or TRBV12-4 to TRBJ1-5, with D tentatively TRBD1 (5 bases). This receptor was obtained from an elderly man with active or convalescent COVID-19. Sequences were obtained from peripheral blood. CDR3 sequence (DNA): TGTGCCAGCTCCCAGACAGATCAGCCCCAGCATTTT. As protein: CASSQTDQPQHF.